This TCR beta chain emerged from a study of naive and memory T cell subsets. Indicated treatment: skin biopsy from PPD injection site in Mantoux-positive individual. Unsorted total RNA, roughly 1 to 1000 ng, was DNase treated before reverse transcription. V lost 2 bases and J 0 bases, leaving 10 bases between the germline ends. From germline, CDR1 is LNHDA and CDR2 SQIVND (reference sequence). The CDR3 is 16 amino acids. Alpha and beta constant region primers primed reverse transcription for blood and skin samples. Four PCR rounds used nested alpha and beta constant region primers plus the SP2 primer. TCRdb re-called the UMI-ligation and nested PCR reads with MiXCR, one entry per CDR3 protein. Among some 20,000 distinct CDR3 sequences, approximately 9.7% were seen once, and the ten largest hold 6.8%.

This rearrangement joins TRBV19 to TRBJ2-2, with D possibly being TRBD1 (5 bases). This sample comprised skin, obtained from a tuberculin skin test site. The TCR was taken from an adult in good health. As DNA, the CDR3 is TGTGCCAGTAGTATAAGGACAACCGCGAACACCGGGGAGCTGTTTTTT. Protein product: CASSIRTTANTGELFF.